These 23 T cell receptor beta chains were sequenced from one sample in a study of blood T cell repertoires in COVID-19. Only in-frame clones appear in the TCRdb table, and some are missing; sequencing was by immunoSEQ multiplex PCR. The sample holds about 25,000 clones, roughly 86% seen once. Sample: peripheral blood. The receptors come from a man aged 50 or older with active COVID-19.

The gene calls are TRBV2 and TRBJ2-3, with 10 bases matching TRBD2. The trim removed 2 bases at V and 4 bases at J, leaving 9 bases unmatched. The CDR3 is 17 amino acids. CDR1 is SNHLY and CDR2 is FYNNEI in the germline V gene. The CDR3 region has the DNA TGTGCCAGCAGTGAATTTCCAAGGACTAGCGGTTCAGATACGCAGTATTTT. Its translation: CASSEFPRTSGSDTQYF.

The rearrangement uses TRBV2 and TRBJ2-7; perhaps TRBD2 as D (7 bases). The CDR3 spans 15 residues. From germline, CDR1 is SNHLY and CDR2 FYNNEI. The V end was cut by 6 bases, the J end by 3 bases, with 18 bases between. The CDR3 reads CASRREGGAFYEQYF. In DNA, the CDR3 is TGTGCCAGCAGGAGGGAGGGGGGTGCCTTCTACGAGCAGTACTTC.

The V and J genes are TRBV24-1 and TRBJ2-3; D ambiguous. Trimming left V 4 bases short and J 1 base short, with 11 bases between. CDR1 and CDR2 (germline): KGHDR, SFDVKD. The CDR3 consists of 15 residues. The CDR3 loop is CATSESGWGTDTQYF. The CDR3 DNA is TGTGCCACCAGTGAGTCCGGGTGGGGCACAGATACGCAGTATTTT.

The J gene is TRBJ2-6, the V gene TRBV24-1; 15 bases match TRBD2. J lost 0 bases, V lost 5 bases, and 4 bases had no gene match. The CDR3 is 19 amino acids. Per germline, CDR1 KGHDR and CDR2 SFDVKD. CDR3 residues: CATSAGLAGGPSGANVLTF. DNA for the CDR3: TGTGCCACCAGTGCCGGACTAGCGGGGGGGCCCTCTGGGGCCAACGTCCTGACTTTC.

The V gene is TRBV3-1 (or the pseudogene TRBV3-2), the J gene TRBJ2-7, with 11 bases fitting TRBD2. The V segment lost 5 bases and the J segment 0 bases; nucleotides outside the gene matches: 6. The CDR3 is made up of 16 amino acids. CDR1 and CDR2 from the germline V gene are LGHDT and YNNKEL (reference sequence). CDR3 region: CASSNTGTSGSYEQYF. The CDR3, as DNA: TGTGCCAGCAGCAACACCGGGACTAGCGGCTCCTACGAGCAGTACTTC.

To note about this clone: Relative to the germline gene, one junction end is altered; a read error may explain this. The chain carries TRBV12-3 or TRBV12-4 and TRBJ2-1, with 12 bases matching TRBD2. The CDR3 is 13 residues long. CDR3 sequence reads: CASCRGTSGSALF. CDR3 coding DNA: TGTGCCAGCTGCCGCGGGACTAGCGGGTCGGCGCTCTTC.

The chain combines TRBV7-8 with TRBJ2-7; 8 bases align to TRBD2. Germline assignment: CDR1 SGHVS and CDR2 FQNEAQ. This CDR3 spans 15 amino acids. Trimming removed 5 bases from V and 3 bases from J; junction bases left unmatched: 9. The CDR3 here is CASSGTQRGIYEQYF. In DNA form, the CDR3 reads TGTGCCAGCAGCGGAACGCAGCGGGGGATCTACGAGCAGTACTTC.

The rearrangement joins TRBV28 to TRBJ2-7; D gene uncertain. The CDR3 is made up of 13 amino acids. Germline V lookup: CDR1 MDHEN, CDR2 SYDVKM. The germline V and J ends were trimmed by 3 bases and 2 bases, with 8 bases remaining between them. CDR3 in amino acids: CASSFIATYEQYF. The CDR3 DNA sequence: TGTGCCAGCAGTTTCATAGCCACCTACGAGCAGTACTTC.

V usage is TRBV5-1 and J usage is TRBJ2-5, with 8 bases lining up with TRBD1. J was trimmed by 4 bases and V by 1 base; bases with no gene match: 9. Germline-derived CDR1 and CDR2 are SGHRS and YFSETQ. The CDR3 is 16 amino acids. The CDR3 DNA follows: TGCGCCAGCAGCTTGACAGGACAGGGTAACGGAGAGACCCAGTACTTC. It translates to CASSLTGQGNGETQYF.

This clone was seen only a few times. The chain couples TRBV10-3 to TRBJ1-1; 11 bases align to TRBD1. V lost 4 bases to trimming and J lost 5 bases; unmatched junction nucleotides: 3. This CDR3 is 14 amino acids long. Germline CDR1 and CDR2: ENHRY and SYGVKD. The CDR3 region has the DNA TGTGCCATCAGTGGTGGGACAGGGGGAACTGAAGCTTTCTTT. Translation gives CAISGGTGGTEAFF.

The V and J genes are TRBV6-5 and TRBJ2-5, with D possibly TRBD1 on 6 matching bases. CDR3 size: 13 residues. CDR1 MNHEY and CDR2 SVGAGI come from the germline V gene. V was cut by 2 bases and J by 4 bases, with 8 bases left in between. The CDR3: CASSYGGGETQYF. The DNA of the CDR3 is TGTGCCAGCAGTTACGGGGGCGGAGAGACCCAGTACTTC.

The rearrangement links TRBV19 to TRBJ2-7; 8 bases match TRBD1. CDR3 size: 13 residues. Germline CDR1 LNHDA, CDR2 SQIVND (reference sequence). Trimming removed 9 bases from V and 4 bases from J; junction bases left unmatched: 8. The CDR3 is CASALDREYEQYF. CDR3 nucleotides: TGTGCCAGCGCTCTGGACAGGGAGTACGAGCAGTACTTC.

CDR3: CASSSGQAQYF. CDR3 DNA sequence: TGTGCCAGCAGTTCAGGGCAGGCCCAGTACTTC. This chain connects TRBV12-3 or TRBV12-4 to TRBJ2-5, with D possibly TRBD1 on 5 matching bases. This CDR3 contains 11 residues. V was clipped by 4 bases and J by 9 bases, with 9 bases between them.

The chain has TRBV5-1 and TRBJ2-7, with TRBD1 matching over 8 bases. Germline assignment: CDR1 SGHRS and CDR2 YFSETQ. The CDR3 is 15 residues long. V shed 4 bases and J 2 bases; nucleotides not matched to a gene: 8. The CDR3 loop reads CASSGRPGGPYEQYF. Written as DNA, the CDR3 is TGCGCCAGCAGCGGGCGCCCAGGGGGCCCCTACGAGCAGTACTTC.

The chain uses TRBV3-1 (or the pseudogene TRBV3-2) and TRBJ2-1, with D perhaps TRBD1 (6 bases). The V and J ends lost 2 bases and 12 bases respectively, with 17 bases between them. The CDR3 totals 14 residues. CDR1 is LGHDT and CDR2 is YNNKEL in the germline V gene (reference sequence). CDR3 coding DNA: TGTGCCAGCAGCCAAAGCCAGGTCCGGGACATGCAGTTCTTC. This codes for CASSQSQVRDMQFF.

This chain links TRBV6-5 with TRBJ2-7; D is undetermined. This CDR3 has 14 residues. From germline, CDR1 is MNHEY and CDR2 SVGAGI. The V end lost 10 bases, the J end lost 5 bases, and 21 bases lay between the germline ends. CDR3 nucleotides: TGTGCCACCCCTTCTTTCCCGGGTAGCAACGAGCAGTACTTC. Protein product: CATPSFPGSNEQYF.

The chain is built from TRBV2 and TRBJ2-1; D uncertain. The CDR3 covers 14 residues. Germline V gene lookup returns CDR1 SNHLY and CDR2 FYNNEI. The germline V and J ends were trimmed by 2 bases and 4 bases, with 9 bases remaining between them. The CDR3 is CASSELGPYNEQFF. In DNA form, the CDR3 reads TGTGCCAGCAGTGAATTGGGCCCATACAATGAGCAGTTCTTC.

The chain recombines TRBV9 with TRBJ1-3; 7 nucleotides line up with TRBD1. Germline V gene lookup returns CDR1 SGDLS and CDR2 YYNGEE. The V gene end was trimmed by 0 bases and the J gene end by 9 bases; junction bases not matched to a gene: 15. This CDR3 region has 17 residues. The CDR3 sequence is CASSVDPRGDRFSTIYF. The DNA of the CDR3 is TGTGCCAGCAGCGTAGACCCCAGGGGGGATCGGTTCAGCACCATATATTTT.

V usage is TRBV27 and J usage is TRBJ2-7, with 11 positions matching TRBD1. Germline V lookup: CDR1 MNHEY, CDR2 SMNVEV (reference sequence). The CDR3 is 15 amino acids. The trim removed 6 bases at V and 3 bases at J, leaving 7 bases unmatched. The CDR3, as DNA: TGTGCCAGCAGCCTTCGGGACAGGGGGATCTACGAGCAGTACTTC. It translates to CASSLRDRGIYEQYF.

The chain employs TRBV5-4 and TRBJ2-5, with TRBD1 matching 7 bases. After removal of 2 bases from V and 4 bases from J, the junction contained 2 bases not matched to a gene. This CDR3 spans 13 amino acids. CDR1 is SGHNT and CDR2 is YYREEE in the germline V gene (reference sequence). The CDR3 spells CASSFRTGETQYF. The CDR3, as DNA: TGTGCCAGCAGCTTCCGGACAGGAGAGACCCAGTACTTC.

This clone showed up just a few times. The V gene is TRBV18, the J gene TRBJ1-2, with D unclear. Germline V CDR1 and CDR2: KGHSH, LQKENI. The CDR3 loop spans 13 amino acids. V lost 5 bases and J lost 8, with 15 bases in between. CDR3 loop: CASSATPSGGYTF. The CDR3 nucleotides read TGTGCCAGCTCAGCGACCCCGAGCGGAGGCTACACCTTC.

The chain recombines TRBV2 with TRBJ2-5; D remains ambiguous. The length of the CDR3 is 14 residues. Germline loops: CDR1 SNHLY, CDR2 FYNNEI. V lost 4 bases to trimming and J lost 5 bases, with 14 bases between them. The CDR3 DNA reads as TGTGCCAGCAGTGGAAGGCGGATTAGGGAGACCCAGTACTTC. Its translation: CASSGRRIRETQYF.

This chain uses TRBV25-1 with TRBJ1-1, with no clear D. This CDR3 has 14 residues. The V gene's germline CDR1 is MGHDK and CDR2 SYGVNS. Trimming pared 7 bases from V and 0 bases from J, leaving 12 bases between. In DNA form, the CDR3 reads TGTGCCAGCACTAAATACGAGGTGAACACTGAAGCTTTCTTT. It yields the protein CASTKYEVNTEAFF.